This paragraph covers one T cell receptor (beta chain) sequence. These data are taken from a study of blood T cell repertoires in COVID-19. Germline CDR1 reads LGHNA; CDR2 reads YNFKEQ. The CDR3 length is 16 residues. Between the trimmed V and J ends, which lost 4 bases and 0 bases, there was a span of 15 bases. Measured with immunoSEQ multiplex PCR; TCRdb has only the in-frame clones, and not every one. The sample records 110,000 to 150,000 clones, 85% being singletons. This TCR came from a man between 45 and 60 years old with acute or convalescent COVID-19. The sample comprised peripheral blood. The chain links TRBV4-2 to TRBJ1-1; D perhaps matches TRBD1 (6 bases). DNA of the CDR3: TGTGCCAGCAGCCTCGGCCGGGACACTGTGAACACTGAAGCTTTCTTT. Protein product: CASSLGRDTVNTEAFF.